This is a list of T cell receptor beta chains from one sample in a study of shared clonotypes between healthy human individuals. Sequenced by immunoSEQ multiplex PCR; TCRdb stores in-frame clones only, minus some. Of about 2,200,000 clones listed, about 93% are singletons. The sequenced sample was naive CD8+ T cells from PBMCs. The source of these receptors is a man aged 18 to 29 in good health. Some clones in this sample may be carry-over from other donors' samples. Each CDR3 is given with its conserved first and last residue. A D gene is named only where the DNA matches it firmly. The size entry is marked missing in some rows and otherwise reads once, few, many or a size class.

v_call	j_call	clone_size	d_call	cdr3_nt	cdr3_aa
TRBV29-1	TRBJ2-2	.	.	TGCAGCGTTGAAGAGGGGGGTGCCGGGGAGCTGTTTTTT	CSVEEGGAGELFF
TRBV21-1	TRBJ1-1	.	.	TGTGCCAGCAGCCCACGGAAGGCGTACACTGAAGCTTTCTTT	CASSPRKAYTEAFF
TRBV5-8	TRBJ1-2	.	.	TGTGCCAGCAGCTGGTCCGACGGCCCCTATGGCTACACCTTC	CASSWSDGPYGYTF
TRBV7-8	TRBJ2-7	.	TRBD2	TGTGCCAGCAGCTTACTACGACTAGCTGGTTACGAGCAGTACTTC	CASSLLRLAGYEQYF
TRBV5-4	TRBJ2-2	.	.	TGTGCCAGCAGCTTGCGGCCCGGGGAGCTGTTTTTT	CASSLRPGELFF
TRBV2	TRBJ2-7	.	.	TGTGCCAGCAGTGAAGGGGTGGGCACAGTCGGATACGAGCAGTACTTC	CASSEGVGTVGYEQYF
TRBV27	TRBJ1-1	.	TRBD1	TGTGCCAGCAGATTGACAGGGGACAACACTGAAGCTTTCTTT	CASRLTGDNTEAFF
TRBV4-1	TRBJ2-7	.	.	TGCGCCAGCAGCCAAGGAGGAGCGGCCCTAAGCTCCTACGAGCAGTACTTC	CASSQGGAALSSYEQYF
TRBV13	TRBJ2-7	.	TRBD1	TGTGCCAGCAGCTTCGTAGGGACAGGGGGGGTTCACGAGCAGTACTTC	CASSFVGTGGVHEQYF
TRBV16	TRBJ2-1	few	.	TGTGCCAGCAGCCAAGGGTTAGGGGAGCAGTTCTTC	CASSQGLGEQFF
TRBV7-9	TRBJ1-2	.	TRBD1	TGTGCCAGCAGCTTTTTGCGGCAGGGGGGCGGCTACACCTTC	CASSFLRQGGGYTF
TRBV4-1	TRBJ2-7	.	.	TGCGCCAGCAGCCAAGGGAGGCCGTCGGGCTACGAGCAGTACTTC	CASSQGRPSGYEQYF
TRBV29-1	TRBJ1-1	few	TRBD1	TGCAGCGCTCTAGCCCCAGGGGGGACTGAAGCTTTCTTT	CSALAPGGTEAFF
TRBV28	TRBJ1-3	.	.	TGTGCCAGCAGTTTATTTGGAATTCTTGGAAACACCATATATTTT	CASSLFGILGNTIYF
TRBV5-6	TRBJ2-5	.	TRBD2	TGTGCCAGCAGCTTGGGGGGGACTACCCCGTATCAAATGTACTTC	CASSLGGTTPYQMYF
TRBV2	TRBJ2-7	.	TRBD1	TGTGCCAGCAGTGGGAGGGGGACAGGCGACTACGAGCAGTACTTC	CASSGRGTGDYEQYF
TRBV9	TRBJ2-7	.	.	TGTGCCAGCAGCGTTCTGGATAGTCCGAGCTCCTACGAGCAGTACTTC	CASSVLDSPSSYEQYF
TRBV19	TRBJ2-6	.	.	TGTGCCAGTAGTATAGATTGGGGCTCTGGGGCCAACGTCCTGACTTTC	CASSIDWGSGANVLTF
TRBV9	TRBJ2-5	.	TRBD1	TGTGCCAGCAGCTCAGGGGGTACTCCCCGGAAAGAGACCCAGTACTTC	CASSSGGTPRKETQYF
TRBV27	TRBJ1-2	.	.	TGTGCCAGCAGTTCATTCAGGGAAAATGGCTACACCTTC	CASSSFRENGYTF
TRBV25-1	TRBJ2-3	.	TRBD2	TGTGCCAGCCGCCCCGGGACTAGCGGGAGTCTCGCAGATACGCAGTATTTT	CASRPGTSGSLADTQYF
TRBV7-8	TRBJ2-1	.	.	TGTGCCAGCAGCTTAGGAAGCTACAATGAGCAGTTCTTC	CASSLGSYNEQFF
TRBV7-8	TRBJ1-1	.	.	TGTGCCAGCAGCTTCTTGGTAACCCCGAACACTGAAGCTTTCTTT	CASSFLVTPNTEAFF
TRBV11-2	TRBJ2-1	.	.	TGTGCCAGCAGCGCAAGGGATAGCGAGAATGAGCAGTTCTTC	CASSARDSENEQFF
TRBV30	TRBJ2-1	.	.	TGTGCCTGGAGTCGCAGGGAGACGTACAATGAGCAGTTCTTC	CAWSRRETYNEQFF
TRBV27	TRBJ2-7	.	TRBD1	TGTGCCAGCAGTCCGACAGGGCCCTCCTCCTACGAGCAGTACTTC	CASSPTGPSSYEQYF
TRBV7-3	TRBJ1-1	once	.	TGTGCCAGCAGAAAGACTTTAGGCACTGAAGCTTTCTTT	CASRKTLGTEAFF
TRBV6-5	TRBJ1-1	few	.	TGTGCCAGCAGTTACTCACAGGGAGGGACTGAAGCTTTCTTT	CASSYSQGGTEAFF
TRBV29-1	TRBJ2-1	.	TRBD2	TGCAGCCTTAGCGGGCTAGCGGGATACTACAATGAGCAGTTCTTC	CSLSGLAGYYNEQFF
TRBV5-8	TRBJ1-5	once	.	TGTGCCAGCAGCGGAGACAGGAATCAGCCCCAGCATTTT	CASSGDRNQPQHF
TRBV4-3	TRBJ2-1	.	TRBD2	TGCGCCAGCAGTCCCGGGGTAGCGGGAGGGATGTACAATGAGCAGTTCTTC	CASSPGVAGGMYNEQFF
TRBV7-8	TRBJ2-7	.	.	TGTGCCAGCAGCTTAGCGGATTCAGGCTACGAGCAGTACTTC	CASSLADSGYEQYF
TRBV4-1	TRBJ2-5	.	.	TGCGCCAGCAGCCCAGGCGGTTACCAAGAGACCCAGTACTTC	CASSPGGYQETQYF
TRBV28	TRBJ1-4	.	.	TGTGCCAGCAGTTCCACAGGAAACCTAAATGAAAAACTGTTTTTT	CASSSTGNLNEKLFF
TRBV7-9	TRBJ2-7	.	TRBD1	TGTGCCAGCAGCTTAAAAATCCGGGACAGGGAGGTCGACGAGCAGTACTTC	CASSLKIRDREVDEQYF
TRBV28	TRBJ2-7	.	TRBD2	TGTGCCAGCAGTTCCACCGCTAGCGGGTCGCCTTCCTACGAGCAGTACTTC	CASSSTASGSPSYEQYF
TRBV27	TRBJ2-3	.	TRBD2	TGTGCCAGCAGTTTTCTAGCGGGAATTGCGGATACGCAGTATTTT	CASSFLAGIADTQYF
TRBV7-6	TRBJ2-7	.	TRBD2	TGTGCCAGCAGCCCGCCCCCTAGCGGGAAGTCCTACGAGCAGTACTTC	CASSPPPSGKSYEQYF
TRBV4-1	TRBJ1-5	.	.	TGCGCCAGCAGCCAAGACTCCCGTAGCAATCAGCCCCAGCATTTT	CASSQDSRSNQPQHF
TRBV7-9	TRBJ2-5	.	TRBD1	TGTGCCAGCAGCCCAGGGACAGGGCAAGAGACCCAGTACTTC	CASSPGTGQETQYF
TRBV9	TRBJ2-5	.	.	TGTGCCAGCAGCACGCGGAGGGCGGGAGAGACCCAGTACTTC	CASSTRRAGETQYF
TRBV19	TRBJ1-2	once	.	TGTGCCAGCTCTCCGGGGGCTGGCTATGGCTACACCTTC	CASSPGAGYGYTF
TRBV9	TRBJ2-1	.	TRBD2	TGTGCCAGCAGCGTATCCGGACTAGCGGACTACAATGAGCAGTTCTTC	CASSVSGLADYNEQFF